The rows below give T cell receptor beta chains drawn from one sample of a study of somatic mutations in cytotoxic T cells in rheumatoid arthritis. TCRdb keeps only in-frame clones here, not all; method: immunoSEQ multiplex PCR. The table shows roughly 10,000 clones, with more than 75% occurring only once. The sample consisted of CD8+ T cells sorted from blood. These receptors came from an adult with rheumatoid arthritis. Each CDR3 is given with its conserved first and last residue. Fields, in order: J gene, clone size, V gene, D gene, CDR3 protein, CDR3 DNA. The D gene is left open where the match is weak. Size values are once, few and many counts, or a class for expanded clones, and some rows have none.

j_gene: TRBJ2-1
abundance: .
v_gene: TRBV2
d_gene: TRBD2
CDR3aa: CASSEPDSGTYNEQFF
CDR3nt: TGTGCCAGCAGTGAACCTGACAGCGGGACCTACAATGAGCAGTTCTTC

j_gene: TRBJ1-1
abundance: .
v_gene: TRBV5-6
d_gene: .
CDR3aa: CASSFGATRGTEAFF
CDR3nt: TGTGCCAGCAGCTTTGGGGCGACCCGAGGCACTGAAGCTTTCTTT

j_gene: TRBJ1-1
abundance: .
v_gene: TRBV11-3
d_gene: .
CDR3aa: CASSFSHRRRQMAEAFF
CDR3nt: TGTGCCAGCAGCTTTAGTCACCGGCGTCGACAAATGGCTGAAGCTTTCTTT

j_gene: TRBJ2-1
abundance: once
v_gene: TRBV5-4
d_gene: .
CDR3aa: CASSSRTGFYNEQFF
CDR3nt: TGTGCCAGCAGCTCTAGAACAGGGTTTTACAATGAGCAGTTCTTC

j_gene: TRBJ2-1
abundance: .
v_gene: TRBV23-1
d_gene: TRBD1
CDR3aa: CASSHIQGSCSYNEQFF
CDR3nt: TGCGCCAGCAGTCACATACAGGGGTCCTGCTCCTACAATGAGCAGTTCTTC

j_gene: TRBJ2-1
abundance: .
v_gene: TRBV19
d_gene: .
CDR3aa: CASSIFLSANNEQFF
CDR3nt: TGTGCCAGTAGTATTTTCCTGTCCGCTAACAATGAGCAGTTCTTC

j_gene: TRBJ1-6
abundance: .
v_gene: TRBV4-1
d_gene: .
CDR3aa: CASSQGRTSSSYNSPLHF
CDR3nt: TGCGCCAGCAGCCAAGGTCGGACATCCTCCTCCTATAATTCACCCCTCCACTTT

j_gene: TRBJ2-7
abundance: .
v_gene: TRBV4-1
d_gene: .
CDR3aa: CASSQGRGTYEQYF
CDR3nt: TGCGCCAGCAGCCAAGGTCGGGGGACCTACGAGCAGTACTTC

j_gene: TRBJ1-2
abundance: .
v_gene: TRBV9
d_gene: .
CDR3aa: CASSAPLGGHYGYTF
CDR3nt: TGTGCCAGCAGCGCCCCCCTTGGGGGCCACTATGGCTACACCTTC

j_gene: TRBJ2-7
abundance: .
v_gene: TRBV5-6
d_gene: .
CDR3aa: CASSHQGNLGEQYF
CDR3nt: TGTGCCAGCAGCCATCAGGGAAATCTTGGCGAGCAGTACTTC

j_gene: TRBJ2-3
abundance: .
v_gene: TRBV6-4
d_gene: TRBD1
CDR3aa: CASSDGTGATDTQYF
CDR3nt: TGTGCCAGCAGTGACGGGACAGGGGCGACAGATACGCAGTATTTT

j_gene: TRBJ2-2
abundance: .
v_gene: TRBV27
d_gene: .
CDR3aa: CASSFFPGELFF
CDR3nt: TGTGCCAGCAGTTTTTTTCCCGGGGAGCTGTTTTTT

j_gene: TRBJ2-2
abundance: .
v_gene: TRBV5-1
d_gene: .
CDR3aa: CASSLARHGELFF
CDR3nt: TGCGCCAGCAGCTTGGCGCGGCACGGGGAGCTGTTTTTT

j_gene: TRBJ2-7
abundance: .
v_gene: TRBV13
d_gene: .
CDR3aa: CASGPQANSYEQYF
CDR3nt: TGTGCCAGTGGGCCCCAGGCGAACTCCTACGAGCAGTACTTC

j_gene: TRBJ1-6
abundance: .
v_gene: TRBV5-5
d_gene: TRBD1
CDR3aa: CASSFGQGRSPLHF
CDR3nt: TGTGCCAGCAGCTTCGGACAGGGGCGCTCACCCCTCCACTTT

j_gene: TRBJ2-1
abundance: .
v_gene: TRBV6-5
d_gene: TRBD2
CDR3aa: CASSLGGAGYNEQFF
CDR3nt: TGTGCCAGCAGTCTCGGGGGGGCGGGTTACAATGAGCAGTTCTTC

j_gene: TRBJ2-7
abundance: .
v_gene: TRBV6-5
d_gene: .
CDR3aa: CASSYSTGVEQYF
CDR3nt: TGTGCCAGCAGTTACTCGACGGGGGTCGAGCAGTACTTC